The rows below give T cell receptor beta chains drawn from one sample of a study of identical twins. MiXCR was run by TCRdb on the 5' RACE reads, yielding one entry per CDR3 protein. This sample has 250,000 or so distinct CDR3 sequences; around 7.6% occur once, and the top ten carry under 7%. These data were also filed under a second study, of yellow fever vaccine responses in identical twins.

Sequenced material: CD8+ T cells sorted from blood. These receptors all stem from a young woman in good health. Both conserved end residues are part of each CDR3. A row's size may be missing; if present it is once, few, many or a size class.

clone size	V gene	CDR3 protein
many	TRBV6-1	CASLGGRGSPLHF
few	TRBV29-1	CSVDYGYTF
.	TRBV7-3	CASSLKGLAGGVDEQFF
few	TRBV7-8	CASSLEGTAAYEQYF
few	TRBV7-9	CASSLEWRDRGPETQYF
few	TRBV7-9	CASSLAMASSYEQYF
.	TRBV24-1	CATSDRSGASTDTQYF
many	TRBV12-3/TRBV12-4	CASMGDGNTIYF
.	TRBV5-6	CASSSGLAFSNEQFF
.	TRBV5-1	CASSLGTLGAGANVLTF
.	TRBV7-9	CASNLRWGNEQFF
few	TRBV6-5	CASSFRTGELYGYTF
many	TRBV5-5	CASSLLPGHLILYNEQFF
.	TRBV7-8	CASSLAGQGKAYEQYF
few	TRBV12-3/TRBV12-4	CASSSPREASTDTQYF
few	TRBV29-1	CSATRQGTYNEQFF
many	TRBV28	CASSLRGRYSYNEQFF
.	TRBV28	CASSLVSPNYGYTF
many	TRBV28	CASSGRSNQPQHF
many	TRBV7-9	CASSLASGGNEQFF
.	TRBV7-2	CASSPGQVQETQYF
.	TRBV20-1	CSARPRAGRVKETQYF
.	TRBV15	CATGGLTEPLTQYF
.	TRBV5-5	CASSLFMGLAGNEQFF
once	TRBV14	CASSPPAQRTYEQYF
.	TRBV4-2	CASSQDLGAPNQPQHF
.	TRBV18	CASSPSDLGETQYF
few	TRBV23-1	CASSQSTETQYF
few	TRBV6-1	CASSEGQGADTQYF
many	TRBV4-1	CASSPGQTSQPQHF
.	TRBV3-1	CASSQTKQRTSRGLPDTQYF
.	TRBV7-6	CASSLTGGRPTEAFF
.	TRBV2	CARGATRDEQYF
.	TRBV4-1	CASSQILAGVYEQYF
few	TRBV24-1	CATSDQVGAWETQYF
few	TRBV11-3	CASSFYAVRTGELFF
few	TRBV7-2	CASSLVGRGVDTQYF
many	TRBV6-5	CASSYSDFTDTQYF
.	TRBV2	CAVYRGGKNTGELFF
many	TRBV20-1	CSARGIRSSGNTIYF
few	TRBV12-3/TRBV12-4	CASRMGQENNEQFF
many	TRBV6-4	CASSDSYRSAGELFF
.	TRBV7-6	CASSPPGGSRVAQYF
few	TRBV7-2	CASSPRGGRLSTDTQYF
.	TRBV20-1	CSAYGLQNTEAFF
few	TRBV7-9	CASSPRTGGLNEQFF
few	TRBV5-1	CASSPTGGATDTQYF
few	TRBV29-1	CSVERREGPNRPGELFF
few	TRBV5-6	CASSYLAGASHEQFF
few	TRBV29-1	CSVEQNYGYTF
.	TRBV7-8	CASSLIFGTSGGGQETQYF
.	TRBV4-1	CASSSRHGEDTQYF
few	TRBV7-9	CASSLAGLAGSTDTQYF
many	TRBV4-1	CASSQGPGSEQFF
.	TRBV6-5	CASSYSIQGLSGYTF
many	TRBV5-1	CASSLGDSQETQYF
.	TRBV6-1	CASSQRLAVNTGELFF
.	TRBV7-6	CASSLSAPSGLTDTQYF